This T cell receptor beta chain emerged from a study of cytomegalovirus exposure and HLA in healthy donors. This clone showed up just a few times. Its target is not known. Overall study results and limits: 150 or so TCR beta chains were listed as cytomegalovirus-associated. Immune exposure information available was restricted to CMV serostatus. Rare TCR sequences dominated, though some public TCRs recurred in many donors.

V shed 3 bases and J 6 bases; nucleotides not matched to a gene: 4. There are 14 residues in the CDR3. Looked up from germline, CDR1 is MNHEY and CDR2 is SVGAGI. The PCR employed 60 Vbeta primers together with 13 Jbeta primers. Clones were sequenced by immunoSEQ multiplex PCR, and TCRdb holds only the in-frame ones, with some missing. The table lists 150,000 or so clones, approximately 81% of them singletons, with approximately 2% in the top ten. The chain couples TRBV6-5 to TRBJ1-5; 8 nucleotides align to TRBD1. The sample comprised PBMCs. The sequence derives from a young man in good health and CMV-seropositive. The CDR3 DNA is TGTGCCAGCAGTTATCAGGGGGCTCCTCAGCCCCAGCATTTT. Translating gives CASSYQGAPQPQHF.